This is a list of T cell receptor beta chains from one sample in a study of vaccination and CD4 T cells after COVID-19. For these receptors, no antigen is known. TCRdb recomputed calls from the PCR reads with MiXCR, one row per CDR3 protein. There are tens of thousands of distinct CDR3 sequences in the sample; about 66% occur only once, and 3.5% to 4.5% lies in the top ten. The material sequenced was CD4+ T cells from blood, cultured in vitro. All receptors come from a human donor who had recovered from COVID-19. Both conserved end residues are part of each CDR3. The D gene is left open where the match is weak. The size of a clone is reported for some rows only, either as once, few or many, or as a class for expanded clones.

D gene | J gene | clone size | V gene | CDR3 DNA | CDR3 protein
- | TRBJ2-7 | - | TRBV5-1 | TGCGCCAGCAGCTTGGAGGGTTCCTACGAGCAGTACTTC | CASSLEGSYEQYF
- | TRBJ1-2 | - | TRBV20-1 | TGCAGTGCTTTGCGGGAAACCTATGGCTACACCTTC | CSALRETYGYTF
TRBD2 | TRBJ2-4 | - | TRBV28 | TGTGCCAGCCATCCGGCGCGGGAGGGCAAAAACATTCAGTACTTC | CASHPAREGKNIQYF
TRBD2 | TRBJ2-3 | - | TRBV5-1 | TGCGCCAGCAGCTTGGCTCTAGCGGGGGCCAGCACAGATACGCAGTATTTT | CASSLALAGASTDTQYF
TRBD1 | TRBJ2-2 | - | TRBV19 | TGTGCCAGTAGTCCAAGGACAGGGGGCAACACCGGGGAGCTGTTTTTT | CASSPRTGGNTGELFF
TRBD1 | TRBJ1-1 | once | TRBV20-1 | TGCAGTGCTTACAGGGGGAAGGGGACTGAAGCTTTCTTT | CSAYRGKGTEAFF
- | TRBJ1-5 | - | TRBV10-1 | TGCGCCAGCAGTGAGTCAGGTGGAGGGATGGGGCAGCCCCAGCATTTT | CASSESGGGMGQPQHF
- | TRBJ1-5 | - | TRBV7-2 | TGCGCCAGCAGCCAAGATAGCAATCAGCCCCAGCATTTT | CASSQDSNQPQHF
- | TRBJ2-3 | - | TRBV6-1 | TGTGCCAGCCTGGACCTTCCCGGGGATACGCAGTATTTT | CASLDLPGDTQYF
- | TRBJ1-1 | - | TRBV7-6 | TGTGCCAGCAGCCCGGGCCCTATGGGAACTGAAGCTTTCTTT | CASSPGPMGTEAFF
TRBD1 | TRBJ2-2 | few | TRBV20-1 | TGCAGTGCTAGGGCCGGGACAGTCAGCGGGGAGCTGTTTTTT | CSARAGTVSGELFF
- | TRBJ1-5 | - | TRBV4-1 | TGCGCCAGCAGCCAATCCTCGGGGGTTTCAGCTCAGCCCCAGCATTTT | CASSQSSGVSAQPQHF
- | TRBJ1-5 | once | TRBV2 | TGTGCCAGCAGTGCAGGGTTTGAGAGCAATCAGCCCCAGCATTTT | CASSAGFESNQPQHF
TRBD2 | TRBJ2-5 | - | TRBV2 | TGTGCCAGCACTAAAGCGGGGGTAGAGACCCAGTACTTC | CASTKAGVETQYF
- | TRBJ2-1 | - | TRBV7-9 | TGTGCCAGCTCCGTCCGGCAGGGAGGCGAGCAGTTCTTC | CASSVRQGGEQFF
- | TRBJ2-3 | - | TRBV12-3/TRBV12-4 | TGTGCCAGCAGCCCTAGCACAGATACGCAGTATTTT | CASSPSTDTQYF
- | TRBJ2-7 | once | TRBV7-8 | TGTGCCAGCAGCTTAGCCAGGGACCGTAATTACTACGAGCAGTACTTC | CASSLARDRNYYEQYF
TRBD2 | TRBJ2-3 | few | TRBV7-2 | TGTGCCAGCAGTCCGGGACTACCCACAGATACGCAGTATTTT | CASSPGLPTDTQYF
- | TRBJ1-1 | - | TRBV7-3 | TGTGCCAGCAGCCTAATTGAGGCATCGACCACTGAAGCTTTCTTT | CASSLIEASTTEAFF
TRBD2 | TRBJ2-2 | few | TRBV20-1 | TGCAGTGCTAGTCTCCCTAGCGGGGAGAACACCGGGGAGCTGTTTTTT | CSASLPSGENTGELFF
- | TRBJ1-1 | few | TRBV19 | TGTGCCAGTAGTGCCAGGGGCCAAAACACTGAAGCTTTCTTT | CASSARGQNTEAFF
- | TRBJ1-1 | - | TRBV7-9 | TGTGCCAGCAGCCAAGAGGGGGGGCGTGAAGCTTTCTTT | CASSQEGGREAFF
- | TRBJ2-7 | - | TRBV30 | TGTGCCCTCAGAGGAGGCAGGTACGAGCAGTACTTC | CALRGGRYEQYF
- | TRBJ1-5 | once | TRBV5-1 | TGCGCCAGCAGTTATGGGGGAAGTGGAAATCAGCCCCAGCATTTT | CASSYGGSGNQPQHF
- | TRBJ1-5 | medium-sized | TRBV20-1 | TGCAGTGCTAGTCAGGGTAGCAATCAGCCCCAGCATTTT | CSASQGSNQPQHF
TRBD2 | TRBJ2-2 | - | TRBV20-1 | TGCAGTGCTAGAGATCTTAGCGGGGGGGCGAACACCGGGGAGCTGTTTTTT | CSARDLSGGANTGELFF
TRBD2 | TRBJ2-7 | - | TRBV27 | TGTGCCAGCAGTTTGCTTACTAGCGGGAATGGCGAGCAGTACTTC | CASSLLTSGNGEQYF
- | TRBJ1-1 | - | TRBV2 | TGTGCCAGCAGTGCCCAACAGCTAAACACTGAAGCTTTCTTT | CASSAQQLNTEAFF
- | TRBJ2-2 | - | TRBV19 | TGTGCCAGTAGTATTAGGGGGAGGGCCCGCGACACCGGGGAGCTGTTTTTT | CASSIRGRARDTGELFF
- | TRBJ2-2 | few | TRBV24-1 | TGTGCCACCAGTGACCGGGTAGCGAACACCGGGGAGCTGTTTTTT | CATSDRVANTGELFF
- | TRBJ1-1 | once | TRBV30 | TGTGCCTGGAGATACGAAAACACTGAAGCTTTCTTT | CAWRYENTEAFF
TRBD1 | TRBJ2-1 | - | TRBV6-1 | TGTGCCAGCACCAAGGTGACAGGGGGCAAAGTAGACAATGAGCAGTTCTTC | CASTKVTGGKVDNEQFF
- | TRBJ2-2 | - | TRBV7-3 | TGTGCCAGCAGCTACAACGGGGGCGGGGAGCTGTTTTTT | CASSYNGGGELFF
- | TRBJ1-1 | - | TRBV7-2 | TGTGCCAGCAGCGTTCGTAGAGGCGACGTCGCTTTCTTT | CASSVRRGDVAFF
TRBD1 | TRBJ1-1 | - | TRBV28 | TGTGCCAGCAACCTCGACAGGGGAGAAACAACTGAAGCTTTCTTT | CASNLDRGETTEAFF
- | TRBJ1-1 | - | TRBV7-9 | TGTGCCAGCAGCCAGTTGACAGAAGCTTTCTTT | CASSQLTEAFF
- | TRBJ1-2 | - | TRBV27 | TGTGCCAGCAGTTTCGCAACAGGGAGTTCGAGCTACACCTTC | CASSFATGSSSYTF
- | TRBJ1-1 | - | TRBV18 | TGTGCCAGCTCACCAGTTGAAGCTTTCTTT | CASSPVEAFF
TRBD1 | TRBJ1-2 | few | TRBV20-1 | TGCAGTGCTAGTGGCGGGACAGCCGGTTATGGCTACACCTTC | CSASGGTAGYGYTF
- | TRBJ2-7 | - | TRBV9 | TGTGCCAGCAGCGTAGTGTCAGGGTCGATCTACGAGCAGTACTTC | CASSVVSGSIYEQYF
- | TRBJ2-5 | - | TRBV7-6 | TGTGCCAGCAGCGGCAGTAGGCAGACCCAGTACTTC | CASSGSRQTQYF
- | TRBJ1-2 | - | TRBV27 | TGTGCCAGCAGTTTATCTTCCGGGGGGGATCTCTATGGCTACACCTTC | CASSLSSGGDLYGYTF
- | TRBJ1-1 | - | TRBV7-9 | TGTGCCAGCAGCTTAGACGGGCAGATGAACACTGAAGCTTTCTTT | CASSLDGQMNTEAFF
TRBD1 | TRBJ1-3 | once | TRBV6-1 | TGTGCCAGCACTACAGGGGGACAGGGAAACACCATATATTTT | CASTTGGQGNTIYF
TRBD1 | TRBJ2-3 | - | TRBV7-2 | TGTGCCAGCAGCTTTTCCGGGACAGGACAAGGTCATACGCAGTATTTT | CASSFSGTGQGHTQYF
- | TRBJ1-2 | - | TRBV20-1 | TGCAGTGCTAGAGAATTACGGACGGAGGCATATGGCTACACCTTC | CSARELRTEAYGYTF
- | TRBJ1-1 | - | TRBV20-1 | TGCAGTGCTAGAGGTGCGAACACTGAAGCTTTCTTT | CSARGANTEAFF
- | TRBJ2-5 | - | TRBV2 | TGTGCCAGCCTGCCGGGACTCGCCAAAGAGACCCAGTACTTC | CASLPGLAKETQYF
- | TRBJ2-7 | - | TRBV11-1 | TGTGCCAGCAGCTTAGCGGCGCACGAGCAGTACTTC | CASSLAAHEQYF
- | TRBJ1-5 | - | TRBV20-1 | TGCAGTGCTAGAGGGGACAGCAATCAGCCCCAGCATTTT | CSARGDSNQPQHF